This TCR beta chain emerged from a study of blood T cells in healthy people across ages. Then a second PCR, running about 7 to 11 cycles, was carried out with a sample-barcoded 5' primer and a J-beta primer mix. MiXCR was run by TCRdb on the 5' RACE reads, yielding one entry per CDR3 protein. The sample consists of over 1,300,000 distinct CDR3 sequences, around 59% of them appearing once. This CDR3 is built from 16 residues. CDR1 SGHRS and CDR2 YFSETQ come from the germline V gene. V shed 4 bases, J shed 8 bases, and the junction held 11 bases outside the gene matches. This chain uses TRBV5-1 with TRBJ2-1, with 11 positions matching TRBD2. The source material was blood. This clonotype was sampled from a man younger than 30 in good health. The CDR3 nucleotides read TGCGCCAGCAGCCCCTCGACTAGCGGGACGGGGGATGAGCAGTTCTTC. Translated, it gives CASSPSTSGTGDEQFF.